In this sample, the clone carrying this TCR beta chain turned up a few times. Antigen: not known. The data belong to a study of cytomegalovirus exposure and HLA in healthy donors. The assay was immunoSEQ multiplex PCR, and TCRdb's table has in-frame clones only and misses some. Here the sample spans about 250,000 clones, 80% to 90% being singletons. The donors were members of the 120-subject validation cohort (separate from the approximately 670-subject first cohort). Whole-study results and caveats: Some TCR beta chains (roughly 160 of them) were listed as cytomegalovirus-associated.

CDR1 and CDR2 from the germline V gene are SGDLS and YYNGEE. This CDR3 contains 16 residues. Losses at the gene ends were 3 bases for V and 3 bases for J; bases not matched to a gene: 9. The V call is TRBV9, the J call TRBJ1-3, with 7 nucleotides matching TRBD1. Material: PBMCs. The sequence was collected from a man aged 18 to 29 in good health and CMV-seronegative. CDR3 sequence (DNA): TGTGCCAGCAGCGACCGACAGGGAAATCGTGGAAACACCATATATTTT. This gives the protein CASSDRQGNRGNTIYF.